A selection of T cell receptor beta chains follows, all from one sample in a study of PD-1 blockade in classical Hodgkin lymphoma. The data were produced by immunoSEQ multiplex PCR, yet TCRdb's version contains in-frame clones alone and is incomplete. The sample lists roughly 60,000 clones; about 90% were seen once. The source was peripheral blood mononuclear cells (PBMCs), collected before the fourth cycle of nivolumab. The origin of the receptors is a human donor with classical Hodgkin lymphoma. The CDR3 runs from the conserved cysteine through the conserved F or W. A D gene is named only where the DNA matches it firmly. The size field is filled for only some rows; it gives once, few, many or a size class.

clone_size | j_call | d_call | v_call | cdr3_nt | cdr3_aa
NA | TRBJ1-3 | TRBD1 | TRBV5-8 | TGTGCCAGCAGCCTGGGGGACAGGGGTGGAAACACCATATATTTT | CASSLGDRGGNTIYF
NA | TRBJ1-3 | NA | TRBV7-9 | TGTGCCAGCAGTACAGCAGGGGCTCTCGGAAACACCATATATTTT | CASSTAGALGNTIYF
NA | TRBJ1-2 | NA | TRBV9 | TGTGCCAGCAGCGTAGGTAGTAACTATGGCTACACCTTC | CASSVGSNYGYTF
NA | TRBJ1-1 | NA | TRBV19 | TGTGCCAGTAGTTACCCCACGACTATGAACACTGAAGCTTTCTTT | CASSYPTTMNTEAFF
NA | TRBJ2-2 | TRBD1 | TRBV18 | TGTGCCAGCTCACCACCCACAGGGGGCAACACCGGGGAGCTGTTTTTT | CASSPPTGGNTGELFF
NA | TRBJ2-7 | NA | TRBV6-4 | TGTGCCAGCAGTGACTCGATAACCTACGAGCAGTACTTC | CASSDSITYEQYF
NA | TRBJ1-1 | TRBD1 | TRBV7-8 | TGTGCCAGCAGCTTAGTACAGGGGGTTCACACTGAAGCTTTCTTT | CASSLVQGVHTEAFF
NA | TRBJ1-2 | TRBD1 | TRBV2 | TGTGCCAGCAAGGGGAATCGGGGGGGACAGGGCTACACCTTC | CASKGNRGGQGYTF
NA | TRBJ1-2 | NA | TRBV2 | TGTGCCAGCAGTGAGAACGGCAGGGACCTTTATGGCTACACCTTC | CASSENGRDLYGYTF
NA | TRBJ1-2 | NA | TRBV6-5 | TGTGCCAGCAGGCGGCGCCAGGGTGGTGGCTACACCTTC | CASRRRQGGGYTF
NA | TRBJ1-6 | TRBD1 | TRBV6-4 | TGTGCCCCCCGGACCGTGCACAGGGGGGCTATTGCAAGGAATTCACCCCTCCACTTT | CAPRTVHRGAIARNSPLHF
NA | TRBJ1-4 | NA | TRBV7-9 | TGTGCCAGCAGGGTAGAGTCGGTGGATGAAAAACTGTTTTTT | CASRVESVDEKLFF
NA | TRBJ2-3 | NA | TRBV7-8 | TGTGCCAGCAGCTTCGTCGGGGGTATGGATACGCAGTATTTT | CASSFVGGMDTQYF
NA | TRBJ2-3 | NA | TRBV21-1 | TGTGCAAATCGGCGGAATACGCAGTATTTT | CANRRNTQYF
once | TRBJ2-7 | NA | TRBV5-4 | TGTGCCAGCAGCTCCCCCCGAGACAGTTTCTACGAGCAGTACTTC | CASSSPRDSFYEQYF